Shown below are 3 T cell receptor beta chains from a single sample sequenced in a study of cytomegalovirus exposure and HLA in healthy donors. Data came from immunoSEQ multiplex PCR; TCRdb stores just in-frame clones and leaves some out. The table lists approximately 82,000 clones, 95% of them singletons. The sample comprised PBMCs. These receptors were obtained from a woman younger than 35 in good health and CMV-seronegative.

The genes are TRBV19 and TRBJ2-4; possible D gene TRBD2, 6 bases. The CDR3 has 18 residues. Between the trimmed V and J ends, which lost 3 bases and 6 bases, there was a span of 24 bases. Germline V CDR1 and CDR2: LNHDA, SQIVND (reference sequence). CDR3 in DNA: TGTGCCAGTAGTATGGGTCTCGGGAGTCCTTCAAGGGGAAACATTCAGTACTTC. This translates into CASSMGLGSPSRGNIQYF.

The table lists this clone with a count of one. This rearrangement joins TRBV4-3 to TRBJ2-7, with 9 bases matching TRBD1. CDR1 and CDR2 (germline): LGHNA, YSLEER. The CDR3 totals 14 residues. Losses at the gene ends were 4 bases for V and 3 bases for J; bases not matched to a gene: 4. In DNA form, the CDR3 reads TGCGCCAGCAGCCCCGGACAGGGGTACTACGAGCAGTACTTC. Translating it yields CASSPGQGYYEQYF.

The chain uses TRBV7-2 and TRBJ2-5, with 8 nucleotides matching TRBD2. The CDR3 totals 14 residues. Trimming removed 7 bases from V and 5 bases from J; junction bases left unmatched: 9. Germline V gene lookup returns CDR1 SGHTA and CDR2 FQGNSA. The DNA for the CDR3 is TGTGCCAGCAACCCGGGGACTAGGGGGGAGACCCAGTACTTC. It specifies CASNPGTRGETQYF.